This is a list of T cell receptor beta chains from one sample in a study of cytomegalovirus exposure and HLA in healthy donors. The table came from immunoSEQ multiplex PCR; TCRdb's copy has only in-frame clones and leaves some out. The sample contains 100,000 to 150,000 clones, over 75% of which appear only once. Sequences were obtained from PBMCs. The receptors were gathered from a woman aged 35 to 49 in good health and CMV-seropositive. Each CDR3 is given with its conserved first and last residue. A D gene is named only where the DNA matches it firmly. Some rows have no size entry. The others give once, few or many, or a class for an expanded clone.

V: TRBV19; size: .; J: TRBJ2-7; D: .; DNA: TGTGCCAGTAGTAAAACAGGGATGAACGAGCAGTACTTC; CDR3: CASSKTGMNEQYF
V: TRBV6-1; size: .; J: TRBJ2-1; D: .; DNA: TGTGCCAGCAGTGAAACTCGGGATCCCCCCTACAATGAGCAGTTCTTC; CDR3: CASSETRDPPYNEQFF
V: TRBV7-9; size: .; J: TRBJ2-1; D: TRBD2; DNA: TGTGCCAGCAGCCCTATAGCGGGAGTCTACAATGAGCAGTTCTTC; CDR3: CASSPIAGVYNEQFF
V: TRBV9; size: .; J: TRBJ1-3; D: .; DNA: TGTGCCAGCAGCGCCAGACAGGCTGGCTCTGGAAACACCATATATTTT; CDR3: CASSARQAGSGNTIYF
V: TRBV28; size: few; J: TRBJ2-1; D: .; DNA: TGTGCCAGCAATCCGGGACAAGGGCGATTTAGCTCCTACAATGAGCAGTTCTTC; CDR3: CASNPGQGRFSSYNEQFF
V: TRBV19; size: .; J: TRBJ2-7; D: .; DNA: TGTGCCAGTACTTCCCCCGACTCGGGTGGCGAGCAGTACTTC; CDR3: CASTSPDSGGEQYF
V: TRBV4-1; size: few; J: TRBJ1-3; D: .; DNA: TGCGCCAGCAGCCAAGATCAGGGATTGAACACCATATATTTT; CDR3: CASSQDQGLNTIYF
V: TRBV18; size: .; J: TRBJ2-1; D: TRBD2; DNA: TGTGCCAGCTCAGCCCAGCGGGGGGGGAATGAGCAGTTCTTC; CDR3: CASSAQRGGNEQFF
V: TRBV5-4; size: .; J: TRBJ1-2; D: TRBD1; DNA: TGTGCCAGCTACCTGCGTCCGGGACAGGGGAATGGCTACACCTTC; CDR3: CASYLRPGQGNGYTF
V: TRBV5-4; size: few; J: TRBJ2-3; D: TRBD2; DNA: TGTGCCAGCAGCTTGCCAAGGTCAGCGGGAGGGCTCGCAGATACGCAGTATTTT; CDR3: CASSLPRSAGGLADTQYF
V: TRBV4-1; size: .; J: TRBJ2-7; D: TRBD2; DNA: TGCGCCAGCGCCCAGGCGGGGGGATCCTGGTACGAGCAGTACTTC; CDR3: CASAQAGGSWYEQYF
V: TRBV28; size: .; J: TRBJ2-5; D: .; DNA: TGTGCCAGCAGTTCCAGGGCCGCCCCCAGTTCGGCCCAGTACTTC; CDR3: CASSSRAAPSSAQYF
V: TRBV5-8; size: .; J: TRBJ2-2; D: TRBD2; DNA: TGTGCCAGCAGCCTATCAGCGGGAGGAGGCACCGGGGAGCTGTTTTTT; CDR3: CASSLSAGGGTGELFF
V: TRBV9; size: medium-sized; J: TRBJ2-7; D: .; DNA: TGTGCCAGCAGCGTAAATGGCAACTACGAGCAGTACTTC; CDR3: CASSVNGNYEQYF
V: TRBV19; size: few; J: TRBJ1-1; D: .; DNA: TGTGCCAGTAGTTCCGGCCTCAGACAAGAGGGAACTGAAGCTTTCTTT; CDR3: CASSSGLRQEGTEAFF
V: TRBV29-1; size: .; J: TRBJ2-5; D: .; DNA: TGCAGCGTACAGGGAGGGCGGGAGACCCAGTACTTC; CDR3: CSVQGGRETQYF
V: TRBV7-2; size: .; J: TRBJ1-5; D: .; DNA: TGTGCCAGCAGCCTCAGTACAGGGTCGAGTCAGCCCCAGCATTTT; CDR3: CASSLSTGSSQPQHF
V: TRBV27; size: .; J: TRBJ2-4; D: .; DNA: TGTGCCAGCAGTTTAGTGGGGCCCGCCAAAAACATTCAGTACTTC; CDR3: CASSLVGPAKNIQYF
V: TRBV10-3; size: .; J: TRBJ1-5; D: TRBD1; DNA: TGTGCCATCAGTGAGTCGAAGGGGGCGAGCCAGCCCCAGCATTTT; CDR3: CAISESKGASQPQHF
V: TRBV6-1; size: .; J: TRBJ1-5; D: .; DNA: TGTGCCAGCAGTTCAGGACGGGGGAAGCAGCCCCAGCATTTT; CDR3: CASSSGRGKQPQHF
V: TRBV9; size: .; J: TRBJ2-3; D: TRBD2; DNA: TGTGCCAGCAGCTCCCTAGCGGGAGTTGGCACAGATACGCAGTATTTT; CDR3: CASSSLAGVGTDTQYF
V: TRBV5-1; size: .; J: TRBJ2-5; D: TRBD2; DNA: TGCGCCAGCAGCTTGACTAGCGGGAGTAAGGGAGAGACCCAGTACTTC; CDR3: CASSLTSGSKGETQYF
V: TRBV5-1; size: .; J: TRBJ2-7; D: .; DNA: TGCGCCAGCAGCCAACAAGGCAGGGTTGACGAGCAGTACTTC; CDR3: CASSQQGRVDEQYF
V: TRBV7-9; size: .; J: TRBJ1-1; D: .; DNA: TGTGCCAGCTTGGGAAAGACAGGGAACACTGAAGCTTTCTTT; CDR3: CASLGKTGNTEAFF
V: TRBV7-9; size: .; J: TRBJ2-1; D: TRBD2; DNA: TGTGCCAGCAGCCCTAGCGGAGACTACAATGAGCAGTTCTTC; CDR3: CASSPSGDYNEQFF
V: TRBV7-2; size: .; J: TRBJ2-7; D: .; DNA: TGTGCCAGCAGCTTAGACGTAGCGGCGCCTTCCTACGAGCAGTACTTC; CDR3: CASSLDVAAPSYEQYF
V: TRBV2; size: few; J: TRBJ2-6; D: .; DNA: TGTGCCAGCAGTGAATGGAGCTCTGGGGCCAACGTCCTGACTTTC; CDR3: CASSEWSSGANVLTF
V: TRBV29-1; size: .; J: TRBJ2-3; D: .; DNA: TGCAGCGTTGGAGTTGGCGGGACAGATACGCAGTATTTT; CDR3: CSVGVGGTDTQYF
V: TRBV6-6; size: .; J: TRBJ2-7; D: .; DNA: TGTGCCAGCAGTCTACTAGCCGACTACGAGCAGTACTTC; CDR3: CASSLLADYEQYF
V: TRBV18; size: few; J: TRBJ2-3; D: .; DNA: TGTGCCAGCTCCCTCAGAGGATCGGATACGCAGTATTTT; CDR3: CASSLRGSDTQYF
V: TRBV4-2; size: .; J: TRBJ2-5; D: TRBD2; DNA: TGTGCCAGCAGCGCGACCGGGACTAGCGATATAGAGACCCAGTACTTC; CDR3: CASSATGTSDIETQYF
V: TRBV28; size: once; J: TRBJ2-7; D: TRBD2; DNA: TGTGCCAGCGCCCCCGGGGGGGGTCCGCACGAGCAGTACTTC; CDR3: CASAPGGGPHEQYF
V: TRBV2; size: few; J: TRBJ2-7; D: TRBD2; DNA: TGTGCCAGCAGCGCCTCTAGCGGGAAGTACTTC; CDR3: CASSASSGKYF
V: TRBV27; size: .; J: TRBJ2-2; D: .; DNA: TGTGCCAGCAGTTTCGGGTCACCTCGACCCGGGGAGCTGTTTTTT; CDR3: CASSFGSPRPGELFF
V: TRBV18; size: .; J: TRBJ1-4; D: TRBD1; DNA: TGTGCCAGCTCAGAGGGACAGGGGATTGAAAAACTGTTTTTT; CDR3: CASSEGQGIEKLFF
V: TRBV5-4; size: .; J: TRBJ2-7; D: TRBD2; DNA: TGTGCCAGCAGCTTAGCGGGAGGTCGGGGAGAGCAGTACTTC; CDR3: CASSLAGGRGEQYF
V: TRBV10-2; size: once; J: TRBJ2-1; D: TRBD2; DNA: TGCGCCAGCAGTGAAGCCCCCGGGAGGGCTAGCGGGAGAAATGAGCAGTTCTTC; CDR3: CASSEAPGRASGRNEQFF
V: TRBV5-4; size: .; J: TRBJ2-1; D: TRBD1; DNA: TGTGCCAGCAGCCCGACCATGACAGGGGGCACGAGAAACGAGCAGTTCTTC; CDR3: CASSPTMTGGTRNEQFF
V: TRBV6-5; size: .; J: TRBJ1-1; D: .; DNA: TGTGCCAGCAGTTACTCCAGGCTCGCTATTGAAGCTTTCTTT; CDR3: CASSYSRLAIEAFF
V: TRBV27; size: .; J: TRBJ2-7; D: .; DNA: TGTGCCAGCACTAAAATGGGGGGACCCTACGAGCAGTACTTC; CDR3: CASTKMGGPYEQYF
V: TRBV5-1; size: .; J: TRBJ2-3; D: .; DNA: TGCGCCAGCAGCTTAGTGTCAGTGAGCACAGATACGCAGTATTTT; CDR3: CASSLVSVSTDTQYF